The sequence of this T cell receptor beta chain was determined in a study of identical twins. General study findings and limits: Beta clonotypes that were abundant in cord blood contained fewer insertions, a pattern absent from memory repertoires. Instead of following the same donors, the conclusions were based on cross-sectional statistical analysis. Some out-of-frame alpha sequences were shared by twins, and these showed excess low generation probability.

The CDR3 sequence is 13 residues long. Germline V lookup: CDR1 SQVTM, CDR2 ANQGSEA. The germline V and J ends were trimmed by 5 bases and 2 bases, with 9 bases remaining between them. TCRdb processed the 5' RACE reads anew with MiXCR; each CDR3 protein has one entry. In the table there are roughly 290,000 distinct CDR3 sequences, roughly 9.7% of which are singletons. Ten or more counts support this clonotype. The antigen is unknown. There were only healthy Caucasians among the donors. These data are also associated with another study on yellow fever vaccine responses in identical twins.

The chain recombines TRBV29-1 with TRBJ2-2, with D maybe TRBD1 (5 bases). The source of this sequence is a young woman in good health. Sequencing used CD8+ T cells sorted from blood. The DNA of the CDR3 is TGCAGCGTTTGGCAGGGAAACACCGGGGAGCTGTTTTTT. Encoded protein: CSVWQGNTGELFF.